The clone carrying this T cell receptor (beta chain) was seen ten or more times. From 300 to 450 ng of RNA, a library with molecular barcoded alpha/delta and beta/gamma adaptors was made. TCRdb fed the reads into MiXCR, producing one record per CDR3 protein. The sample has about 130,000 distinct CDR3 sequences, 10% to 15% seen once. The V and J ends lost 5 bases and 9 bases respectively, with 14 bases between them. Per germline, CDR1 MNHNS and CDR2 SASEGT. This CDR3 has 13 amino acids. At the time of active disease, bone marrow was collected from every patient. The entry originates in a study of read filtering for tumor transcriptome and immune sequencing. Turning to the study itself: Transcriptome libraries were built from DNase-treated RNA.

This sequence originates from a donor aged 40 or over with multiple myeloma. The sequencing sample was made of a population of CD138-negative cells sorted from bone marrow. The chain combines TRBV6-1 with TRBJ2-1; D gene unclear. CDR3 loop: CASSPGPVGEQFF. The CDR3 nucleotides are TGTGCCAGCAGTCCCGGTCCCGTTGGTGAGCAGTTCTTC.